This T cell receptor (beta chain) was retrieved from a study of T cell responses to AZD1222 COVID-19 vaccine. Background on the study: Second-dose schedules of about 4 or about 12 weeks were combined.

Measured with immunoSEQ multiplex PCR; TCRdb has only the in-frame clones, and not every one. The sample has some 94,000 clones, approximately 94% seen once. Remarks on this clone: The antigen is not known.

This CDR3 is 15 amino acids long. J gave up 6 bases and V 2 bases, and 6 bases lay outside the gene matches. Germline V gene lookup returns CDR1 SGHNT and CDR2 YYREEE (reference sequence). Study findings and constraints: Recipients of two AZD1222 doses showed rising Spike-specific TCR breadth and depth. With dominance at 160-218 and 743-854, vaccine-associated CD4 TCRs spanned spike.

The chain combines TRBV5-4 with TRBJ2-1; 9 nucleotides agree with TRBD2. The source material was peripheral blood, sampled on day 0 of AZD1222 vaccination. This TCR derives from an adult in good health. CDR3 coding DNA: TGTGCCAGCAGCTTTAGCGGGAGAGGGGGCAATGAGCAGTTCTTC. It specifies CASSFSGRGGNEQFF.